The sequence of this TCR beta chain was determined in a study of beta chain features in type 1 diabetes. In its sample, this clone was seen a few times. Reverse transcription of all isolated RNA meant that expressed TCRB transcripts were sequenced. The method was immunoSEQ multiplex PCR; TCRdb's version includes in-frame clones alone and lacks a portion of them. The repertoire has fewer than 900,000 clones, roughly 16% of them found once; the top ten carry about 0.02%. The V segment lost 1 base and the J segment 2 bases; nucleotides outside the gene matches: 11. The germline CDR1 and CDR2 sequences are LGHNA and YNFKEQ. The CDR3 contains 17 residues.

Sequencing was done on a sample of naive CD4+ T cells from blood. This chain connects TRBV4-2 to TRBJ2-7, with TRBD1 identical over 7 bases. The sequence was obtained from a woman younger than 35 in good health. The CDR3 nucleotides are TGTGCCAGCAGCCAAGCGATAGTAGGGGGCCTCCCCTACGAGCAGTACTTC. Encoded protein: CASSQAIVGGLPYEQYF.